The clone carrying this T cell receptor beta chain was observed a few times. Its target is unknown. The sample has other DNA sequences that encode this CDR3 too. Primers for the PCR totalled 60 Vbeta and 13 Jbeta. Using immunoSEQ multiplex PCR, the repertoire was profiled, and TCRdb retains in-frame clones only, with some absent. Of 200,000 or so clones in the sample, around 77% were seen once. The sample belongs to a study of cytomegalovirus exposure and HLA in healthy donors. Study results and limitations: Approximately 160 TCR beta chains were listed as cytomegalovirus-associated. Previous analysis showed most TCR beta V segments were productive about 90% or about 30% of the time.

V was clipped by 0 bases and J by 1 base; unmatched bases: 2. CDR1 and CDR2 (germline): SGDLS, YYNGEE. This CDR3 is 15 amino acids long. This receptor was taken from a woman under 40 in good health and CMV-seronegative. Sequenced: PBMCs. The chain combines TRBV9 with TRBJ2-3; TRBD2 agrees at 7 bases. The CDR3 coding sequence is TGTGCCAGCAGCGTAGCGGGAGGTGGCACAGATACGCAGTATTTT. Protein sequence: CASSVAGGGTDTQYF.